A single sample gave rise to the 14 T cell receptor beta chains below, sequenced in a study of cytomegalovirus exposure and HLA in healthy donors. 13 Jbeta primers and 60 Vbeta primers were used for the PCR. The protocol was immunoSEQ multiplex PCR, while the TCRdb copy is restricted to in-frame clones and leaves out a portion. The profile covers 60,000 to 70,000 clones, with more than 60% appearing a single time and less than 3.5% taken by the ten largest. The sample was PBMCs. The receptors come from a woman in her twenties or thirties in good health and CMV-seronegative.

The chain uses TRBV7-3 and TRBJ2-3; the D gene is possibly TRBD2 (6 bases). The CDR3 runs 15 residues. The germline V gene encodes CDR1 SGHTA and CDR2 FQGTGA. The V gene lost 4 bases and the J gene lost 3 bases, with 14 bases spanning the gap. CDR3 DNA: TGTGCCAGCAGCTCCTCTAGCGTCTTGACAGATACGCAGTATTTT. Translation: CASSSSSVLTDTQYF.

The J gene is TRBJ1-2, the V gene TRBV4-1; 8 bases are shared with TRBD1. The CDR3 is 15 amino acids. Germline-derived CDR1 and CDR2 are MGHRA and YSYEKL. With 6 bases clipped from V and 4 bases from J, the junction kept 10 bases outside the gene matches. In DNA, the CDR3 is TGCGCCAGCAGTCTAACAGGGGGAAGGGGCTATGGCTACACCTTC. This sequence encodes CASSLTGGRGYGYTF.

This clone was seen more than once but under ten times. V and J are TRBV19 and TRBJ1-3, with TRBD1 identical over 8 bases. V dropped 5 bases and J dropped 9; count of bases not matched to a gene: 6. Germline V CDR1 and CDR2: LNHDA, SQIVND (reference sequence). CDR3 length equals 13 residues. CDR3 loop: CASSVQGVGTIYF. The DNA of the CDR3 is TGTGCCAGTAGTGTACAGGGGGTGGGCACCATATATTTT. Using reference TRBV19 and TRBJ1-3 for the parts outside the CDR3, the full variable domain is DGGITQSPKYLFRKEGQNVTLSCEQNLNHDAMYWYRQDPGQGLRLIYYSQIVNDFQKGDIAEGYSVSREKKESFPLTVTSAQKNPTAFYLCASSVQGVGTIYFGEGSWLTVV.

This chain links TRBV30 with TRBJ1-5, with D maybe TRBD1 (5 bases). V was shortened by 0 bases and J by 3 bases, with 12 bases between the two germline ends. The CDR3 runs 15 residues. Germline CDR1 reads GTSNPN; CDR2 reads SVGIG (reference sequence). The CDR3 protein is CAWSVSGASNQPQHF. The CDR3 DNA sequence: TGTGCCTGGAGTGTATCTGGGGCCTCCAATCAGCCCCAGCATTTT.

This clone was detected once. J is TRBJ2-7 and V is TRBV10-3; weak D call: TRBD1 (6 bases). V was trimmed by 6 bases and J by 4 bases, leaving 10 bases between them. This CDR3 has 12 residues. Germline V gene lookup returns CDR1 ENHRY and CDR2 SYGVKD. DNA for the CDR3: TGTGCCATCAGCCCCCAGGGGTACGAGCAGTACGTC. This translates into CAISPQGYEQYV.

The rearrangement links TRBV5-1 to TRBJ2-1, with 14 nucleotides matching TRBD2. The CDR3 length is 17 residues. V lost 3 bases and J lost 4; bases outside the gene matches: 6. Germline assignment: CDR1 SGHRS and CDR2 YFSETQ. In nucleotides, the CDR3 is TGCGCCAGCAGCTCGGGTGGGACTAGCGGGGGTTACAATGAGCAGTTCTTC. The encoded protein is CASSSGGTSGGYNEQFF.

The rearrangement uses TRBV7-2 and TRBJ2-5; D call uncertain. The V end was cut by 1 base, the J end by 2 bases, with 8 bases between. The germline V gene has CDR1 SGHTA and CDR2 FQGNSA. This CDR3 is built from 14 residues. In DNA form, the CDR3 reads TGTGCCAGCAGCTTAGTTCGGTATCAAGAGACCCAGTACTTC. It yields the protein CASSLVRYQETQYF.

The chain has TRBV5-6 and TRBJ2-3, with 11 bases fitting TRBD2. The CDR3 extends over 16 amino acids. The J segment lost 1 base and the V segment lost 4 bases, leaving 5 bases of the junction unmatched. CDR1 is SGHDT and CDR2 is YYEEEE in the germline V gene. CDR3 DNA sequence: TGTGCCAGCAGCGGTAGCGGGAGGGCCCGCACAGATACGCAGTATTTT. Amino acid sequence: CASSGSGRARTDTQYF.

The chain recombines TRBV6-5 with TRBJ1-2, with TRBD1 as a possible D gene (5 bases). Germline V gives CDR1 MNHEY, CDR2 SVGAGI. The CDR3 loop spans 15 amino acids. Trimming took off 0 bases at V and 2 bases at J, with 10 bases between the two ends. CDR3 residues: CASSYSGWGNYGYTF. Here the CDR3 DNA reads TGTGCCAGCAGTTACTCGGGGTGGGGCAACTATGGCTACACCTTC.

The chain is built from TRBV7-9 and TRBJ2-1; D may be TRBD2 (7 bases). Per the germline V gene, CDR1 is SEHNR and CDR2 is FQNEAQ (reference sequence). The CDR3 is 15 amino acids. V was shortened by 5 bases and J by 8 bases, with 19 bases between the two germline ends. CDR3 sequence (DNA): TGTGCCAGCAGCCTAGGGGTGGGAGGGGGGGATGAGCAGTTCTTC. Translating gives CASSLGVGGGDEQFF.

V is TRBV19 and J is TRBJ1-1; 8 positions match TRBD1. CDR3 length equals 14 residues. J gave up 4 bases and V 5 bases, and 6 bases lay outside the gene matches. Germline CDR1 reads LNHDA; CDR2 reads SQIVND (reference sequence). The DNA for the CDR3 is TGTGCCAGTAGTGTCCAGGGGGCGGTCACTGAAGCTTTCTTT. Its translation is CASSVQGAVTEAFF.

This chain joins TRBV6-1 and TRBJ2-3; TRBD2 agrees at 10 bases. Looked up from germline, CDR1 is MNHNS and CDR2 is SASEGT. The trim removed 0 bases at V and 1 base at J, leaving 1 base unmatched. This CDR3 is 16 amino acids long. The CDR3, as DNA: TGTGCCAGCAGTGAAGCTCTAGCGGGGGGCACAGATACGCAGTATTTT. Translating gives CASSEALAGGTDTQYF.

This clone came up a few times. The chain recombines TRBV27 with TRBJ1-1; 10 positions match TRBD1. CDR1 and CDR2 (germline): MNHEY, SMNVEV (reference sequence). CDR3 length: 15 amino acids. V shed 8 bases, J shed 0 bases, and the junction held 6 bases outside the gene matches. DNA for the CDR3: TGTGCCAGCGTCCCGGGACAGGGGTTGAACACTGAAGCTTTCTTT. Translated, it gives CASVPGQGLNTEAFF.

The CDR3 protein is CASSGWDTAYSGNTIYF. The CDR3 coding sequence is TGTGCCAGCAGTGGTTGGGACACCGCCTACTCTGGAAACACCATATATTTT. The V call is TRBV5-5, the J call TRBJ1-3; weak D call: TRBD1 (6 bases). CDR1 is SGHKS, CDR2 YYEKEE, per germline (reference sequence). V was trimmed by 5 bases and J by 0 bases, leaving 18 bases between them. The CDR3 covers 17 residues.